A single sample gave rise to the 22 T cell receptor beta chains below, sequenced in a study of blood T cell repertoires in COVID-19. Sequenced by immunoSEQ multiplex PCR; TCRdb stores in-frame clones only, minus some. The table records 150,000 or so clones, approximately 92% of them present only once. Sequencing was performed on peripheral blood. These receptors came from a man aged 25-40 years with COVID-19, enrolled during active disease.

The V gene is TRBV7-9, the J gene TRBJ1-5; no reliable D call. Germline CDR1 reads SEHNR; CDR2 reads FQNEAQ (reference sequence). The V end was cut by 5 bases, the J end by 2 bases, with 16 bases between. The CDR3 has 16 residues. The CDR3 region has the DNA TGTGCCAGCAGCCCACTAGCCCAGGTCGGCAATCAGCCCCAGCATTTT. Its translation is CASSPLAQVGNQPQHF.

The V gene is TRBV4-3, the J gene TRBJ2-1, with unresolved D. There are 15 residues in the CDR3. Trimming left V 0 bases short and J 5 bases short, with 11 bases between. From germline, CDR1 is LGHNA and CDR2 YSLEER. The CDR3 sequence is CASSQEGGQDNEQFF. The CDR3, as DNA: TGCGCCAGCAGCCAAGAGGGTGGGCAGGACAATGAGCAGTTCTTC.

V gene TRBV18 combines with J gene TRBJ1-3, with no clear D. This CDR3 is built from 15 residues. Germline lookup yields CDR1 KGHSH and CDR2 LQKENI. Trimming left V 2 bases short and J 6 bases short, with 14 bases between. The chain's CDR3 is CASSPGLPDLNTIYF. As DNA, the CDR3 is TGTGCCAGCTCACCAGGGCTGCCCGACCTAAACACCATATATTTT. The full variable domain, completed using reference TRBV18 and TRBJ1-3, is NAGVMQNPRHLVRRRGQEARLRCSPMKGHSHVYWYRQLPEEGLKFMVYLQKENIIDESGMPKERFSAEFPKEGPSILRIQQVVRGDSAAYFCASSPGLPDLNTIYFGEGSWLTVV.

The V call is TRBV11-2, the J call TRBJ1-6, with 10 bases aligning to TRBD1. The CDR3 is made up of 17 amino acids. Per the germline V gene, CDR1 is SGHAT and CDR2 is FQNNGV. V was pared by 5 bases and J by 4 bases, with 8 bases of the junction left unmatched. The DNA of the CDR3 is TGTGCCAGCAGCCCCATGACAGGGGGCTCTTATAATTCACCCCTCCACTTT. Its translation is CASSPMTGGSYNSPLHF.

This clone was recorded only once. The chain couples TRBV28 to TRBJ1-5; 9 nucleotides match TRBD1. Germline V gene sequence: CDR1 MDHEN, CDR2 SYDVKM. J was trimmed by 7 bases and V by 5 bases; bases with no gene match: 9. The CDR3 runs 15 residues. The chain's CDR3 is CASSGGQGPEQPQHF. CDR3 nucleotide sequence: TGTGCCAGCAGTGGGGGACAGGGACCGGAGCAGCCCCAGCATTTT.

The chain employs TRBV28 and TRBJ2-1; 8 bases are a match to TRBD1. V lost 4 bases and J lost 0; bases outside the gene matches: 11. Germline CDR1 and CDR2: MDHEN and SYDVKM. The CDR3 is 18 amino acids. The CDR3 nucleotides read TGTGCCAGCAGTTCTCCGGGACAGGCCTCGAGCTCCTACAATGAGCAGTTCTTC. It specifies CASSSPGQASSSYNEQFF. Using reference TRBV28 and TRBJ2-1 for the parts outside the CDR3, the full variable domain is DVKVTQSSRYLVKRTGEKVFLECVQDMDHENMFWYRQDPGLGLRLIYFSYDVKMKEKGDIPEGYSVSREKKERFSLILESASTNQTSMYLCASSSPGQASSSYNEQFFGPGTRLTVL.

The genes are TRBV9 and TRBJ2-7; weak D call: TRBD1 (6 bases). Germline values: CDR1 SGDLS, CDR2 YYNGEE. The ends were cut back, 4 bases at V and 1 base at J, with 12 bases in the middle. This CDR3 has 14 amino acids. DNA for the CDR3: TGTGCCAGCAGCCCGCGGACAGAATCCTACGAGCAGTACTTC. Translated, it gives CASSPRTESYEQYF.

The V gene is TRBV2, the J gene TRBJ2-1; unclear D gene. Trimming took 5 bases from V and 6 from J, leaving 8 bases between them. The CDR3 extends over 12 amino acids. Per the germline V gene, CDR1 is SNHLY and CDR2 is FYNNEI. CDR3 sequence: CASSLGFNEQFF. CDR3 sequence (DNA): TGTGCCAGCAGTCTGGGCTTCAATGAGCAGTTCTTC.

The CDR3 nucleotides are TGTGCCAGTAGTCCTACCCTGCGGGGGCGAGACTATGGCTACACCTTC. Protein: CASSPTLRGRDYGYTF. The V and J genes are TRBV19 and TRBJ1-2, with D tentatively TRBD1 (6 bases). CDR3 length: 16 amino acids. The germline V gene has CDR1 LNHDA and CDR2 SQIVND (reference sequence). V lost 5 bases and J 3 bases, leaving 19 bases between the germline ends.

This chain joins TRBV5-1 and TRBJ2-5; 9 positions match TRBD1. This CDR3 spans 16 amino acids. The germline V gene encodes CDR1 SGHRS and CDR2 YFSETQ. The V and J ends lost 2 bases and 1 base, in that order; junction bases with no gene match: 6. The CDR3 coding sequence is TGCGCCAGCAGCTTAACAGGGGGCAACGTCCAAGAGACCCAGTACTTC. Its translation is CASSLTGGNVQETQYF.

This clone has more than one count but fewer than ten. This sequence joins TRBV3-1 (or the pseudogene TRBV3-2) and TRBJ2-1, with TRBD2 identical over 10 bases. J was trimmed by 8 bases and V by 0 bases; bases with no gene match: 7. The CDR3 consists of 16 residues. In germline, CDR1 is LGHDT, CDR2 YNNKEL (reference sequence). The CDR3 coding sequence is TGTGCCAGCAGCCAAGATCCGGCTAGCGGGAGCGATGAGCAGTTCTTC. Amino acid sequence: CASSQDPASGSDEQFF.

The chain combines TRBV28 with TRBJ2-1; 9 positions agree with TRBD2. Germline values: CDR1 MDHEN, CDR2 SYDVKM. V lost 5 bases and J lost 8; bases outside the gene matches: 4. The CDR3 covers 13 residues. Here the CDR3 DNA reads TGTGCCAGCAGTCTCTTAGCGGGAGATGAGCAGTTCTTC. Protein product: CASSLLAGDEQFF.

The CDR3: CASSLGTNSYNEQFF. The CDR3 bases are TGTGCCAGCAGCCTAGGGACAAACTCCTACAATGAGCAGTTCTTC. V usage is TRBV9 and J usage is TRBJ2-1, with a weak D call TRBD1 (6 bases). Germline V gene sequence: CDR1 SGDLS, CDR2 YYNGEE. V was pared by 4 bases and J by 0 bases, with 11 bases between. CDR3 length equals 15 residues.

The V gene is TRBV7-9, the J gene TRBJ1-1, with 12 nucleotides matching TRBD1. The V gene end was trimmed by 4 bases and the J gene end by 4 bases; junction bases not matched to a gene: 4. Germline values: CDR1 SEHNR, CDR2 FQNEAQ (reference sequence). The CDR3 contains 15 residues. CDR3 sequence (DNA): TGTGCCAGCAGCTGGGGACAGGGGGCATTCACTGAAGCTTTCTTT. It translates to CASSWGQGAFTEAFF.

This chain connects TRBV6-4 to TRBJ1-4, with 9 nucleotides matching TRBD1. V was clipped by 3 bases and J by 8 bases; unmatched bases: 4. The CDR3 contains 14 residues. Germline V CDR1 and CDR2: MRHNA, SNTAGT. The CDR3 DNA follows: TGTGCCAGCAGTGATAACAGGGGGCAGGAAAAACTGTTTTTT. Amino acid sequence: CASSDNRGQEKLFF.

This clone was picked up one time. This chain uses TRBV5-4 with TRBJ1-6; TRBD1 might be the D (6 bases). Germline V gene data show CDR1 as SGHNT and CDR2 as YYREEE (reference sequence). This CDR3 comprises 16 residues. V lost 2 bases and J 7 bases, leaving 16 bases between the germline ends. The CDR3 reads CASSFYTGIKNSPLHF. The DNA for the CDR3 is TGTGCCAGCAGCTTTTATACAGGGATAAAGAATTCACCCCTCCACTTT. The full variable domain, completed using reference TRBV5-4 and TRBJ1-6, is ETGVTQSPTHLIKTRGQQVTLRCSSQSGHNTVSWYQQALGQGPQFIFQYYREEENGRGNFPPRFSGLQFPNYSSELNVNALELDDSALYLCASSFYTGIKNSPLHFGNGTRLTVT.

This sequence joins TRBV19 and TRBJ2-7, with 10 bases identical to TRBD1. CDR3 length equals 15 residues. V lost 3 bases to trimming and J lost 7 bases; unmatched junction nucleotides: 9. The germline V gene encodes CDR1 LNHDA and CDR2 SQIVND (reference sequence). CDR3 sequence: CASSMGDRGLREQYF. CDR3 DNA: TGTGCCAGTAGTATGGGGGACAGGGGCCTGAGGGAGCAGTACTTC.

This sequence joins TRBV18 and TRBJ1-2, with TRBD1 matching over 9 bases. With V trimmed by 0 bases and J by 6 bases, 5 bases remained unmatched. The CDR3 totals 15 residues. From germline, CDR1 is KGHSH and CDR2 LQKENI. The CDR3 here is CASSPPTTGGDGYTF. The CDR3 nucleotides read TGTGCCAGCTCACCACCGACTACAGGGGGCGATGGCTACACCTTC. The variable domain in full, completed from reference TRBV18 and TRBJ1-2, reads NAGVMQNPRHLVRRRGQEARLRCSPMKGHSHVYWYRQLPEEGLKFMVYLQKENIIDESGMPKERFSAEFPKEGPSILRIQQVVRGDSAAYFCASSPPTTGGDGYTFGSGTRLTVV.

The V and J genes are TRBV28 and TRBJ2-3, with 13 bases fitting TRBD2. Germline V gene lookup returns CDR1 MDHEN and CDR2 SYDVKM. V lost 5 bases, J lost 0 bases, and 11 bases stayed unmatched. The CDR3 has 19 residues. CDR3 nucleotides: TGTGCCAGCAGTCAACCTGGACTAGCGGGAGAAGCTAGCACAGATACGCAGTATTTT. Residues: CASSQPGLAGEASTDTQYF. The full variable domain, completed using reference TRBV28 and TRBJ2-3, is DVKVTQSSRYLVKRTGEKVFLECVQDMDHENMFWYRQDPGLGLRLIYFSYDVKMKEKGDIPEGYSVSREKKERFSLILESASTNQTSMYLCASSQPGLAGEASTDTQYFGPGTRLTVL.

The chain joins TRBV28 to TRBJ2-7; D may be TRBD1 (6 bases). CDR1 is MDHEN, CDR2 SYDVKM, per germline. V dropped 5 bases and J dropped 6 bases, with 17 bases sitting between them. This CDR3 has 14 amino acids. CDR3 sequence reads: CASSPYSGVGEQYF. In DNA, the CDR3 is TGTGCCAGCAGTCCCTACTCAGGGGTGGGCGAGCAGTACTTC.

J is TRBJ2-1 and V is TRBV4-1; 8 nucleotides line up with TRBD2. The CDR3 has 16 residues. The ends lost 0 bases at V and 10 bases at J; junction bases unmatched: 11. Per the germline V gene, CDR1 is MGHRA and CDR2 is YSYEKL. CDR3 amino acids: CASSQEPSGWVGEQFF. The CDR3, as DNA: TGCGCCAGCAGCCAAGAACCTAGCGGGTGGGTCGGGGAGCAGTTCTTC.

The V call is TRBV27, the J call TRBJ2-1; 7 positions agree with TRBD1. This CDR3 is 17 amino acids long. V trimming: 3 bases; J trimming: 0 bases; junction bases outside the gene matches: 8. Germline V gives CDR1 MNHEY, CDR2 SMNVEV (reference sequence). CDR3 residues: CASSFFIRGSSYNEQFF. CDR3 in DNA: TGTGCCAGCAGTTTTTTCATCAGGGGGAGCTCCTACAATGAGCAGTTCTTC.